The 31 T cell receptor beta chains below all came from one sample that was sequenced in a study of OX40 agonist ivuxolimab in advanced cancers. TCRdb keeps only in-frame clones here, not all; method: immunoSEQ multiplex PCR. The data show tens of thousands of clones, with 83% seen just once and 3% to 3.5% held by the top ten. Sequenced material: CD4+ or CD8+ T cells sorted from blood, taken in a trial of the OX40 agonist ivuxolimab. The receptor set was obtained from an adult with an advanced solid tumor such as melanoma, head and neck, liver or kidney cancer.

The chain has TRBV18 and TRBJ1-1; D remains ambiguous. There are 12 residues in the CDR3. Trimming left V 2 bases short and J 6 bases short, with 7 bases between. Germline assignment: CDR1 KGHSH and CDR2 LQKENI. CDR3 residues: CASSPTNAEAFF. CDR3 in DNA: TGTGCCAGCTCACCAACTAATGCTGAAGCTTTCTTT.

V usage is TRBV29-1 and J usage is TRBJ2-1; 8 positions agree with TRBD2. Germline-derived CDR1 and CDR2 are SQVTM and ANQGSEA. The CDR3 is 14 residues long. The ends lost 4 bases at V and 8 bases at J; junction bases unmatched: 10. This CDR3 reads CSVAVGGRMDEQFF. Written as DNA, the CDR3 is TGCAGCGTTGCCGTAGGCGGGAGGATGGATGAGCAGTTCTTC.

The chain uses TRBV20-1 and TRBJ2-7; D unresolved. The germline CDR1 and CDR2 sequences are DFQATT and SNEGSKA (reference sequence). V lost 3 bases and J 3 bases, leaving 6 bases between the germline ends. The CDR3 length is 11 residues. The CDR3 DNA reads TGCAGTGCTAGGTCCGGCTACGAGCAGTACTTC. Translation: CSARSGYEQYF.

The J gene is TRBJ2-7, the V gene TRBV6-5; D might be TRBD1 or TRBD2, each matching 5 bases. There are 14 residues in the CDR3. The V gene lost 7 bases and the J gene lost 5 bases, with 18 bases spanning the gap. From germline, CDR1 is MNHEY and CDR2 SVGAGI. This CDR3 reads CASTPAGTPNEQYF. The CDR3 DNA sequence: TGTGCCAGCACTCCCGCCGGGACCCCTAACGAGCAGTACTTC.

V gene TRBV19 combines with J gene TRBJ2-7; TRBD1 matches 7 bases. The germline gives CDR1 LNHDA, CDR2 SQIVND (reference sequence). This CDR3 spans 15 amino acids. Trimming at V came to 6 bases and at J to 5 bases, leaving 13 bases not matched to a gene. CDR3 coding DNA: TGTGCCAGTAGAAAGAAGAGGGGGCTTAACGACGAGCAGTACTTC. Translation gives CASRKKRGLNDEQYF.

This chain joins TRBV28 and TRBJ1-2, with unresolved D. With 8 bases removed from V and 0 bases from J, the gap between germline ends came to 19 bases. The germline V gene has CDR1 MDHEN and CDR2 SYDVKM. The CDR3 has 16 residues. CDR3 loop: CASEITSWPSNYGYTF. CDR3 in DNA: TGTGCCAGCGAGATCACCTCGTGGCCGTCTAACTATGGCTACACCTTC.

The V and J genes are TRBV7-9 and TRBJ2-7, with D perhaps matching TRBD2 (6 bases). V lost 4 bases and J lost 6, with 16 bases in between. The CDR3 consists of 14 residues. Germline V gives CDR1 SEHNR, CDR2 FQNEAQ (reference sequence). The CDR3 sequence: CASSYRLVQAEQYF. DNA of the CDR3: TGTGCCAGCAGCTATAGACTAGTCCAGGCCGAGCAGTACTTC.

The J gene is TRBJ2-6, the V gene TRBV27; either TRBD1 or TRBD2 may supply D (5 bases each). The CDR3 is made up of 17 amino acids. V lost 4 bases, J lost 0 bases, and 13 bases lay in between. Germline V gene lookup returns CDR1 MNHEY and CDR2 SMNVEV (reference sequence). This chain's CDR3 is CASSSPGRFSGANVLTF. CDR3 nucleotides: TGTGCCAGCAGTTCGCCGGGACGTTTCTCTGGGGCCAACGTCCTGACTTTC.

This chain joins TRBV5-1 and TRBJ2-1; tentative D call: TRBD2 (5 bases). Trimming shortened V by 5 bases and J by 0 bases, and 12 bases separated the two germline ends. Germline CDR1 reads SGHRS; CDR2 reads YFSETQ. There are 15 residues in the CDR3. CDR3 loop: CASRLDSSSYNEQFF. In DNA form, the CDR3 reads TGCGCCAGCAGACTGGACTCCAGCTCCTACAATGAGCAGTTCTTC.

The chain links TRBV2 to TRBJ1-5; the D is unclear. Looked up from germline, CDR1 is SNHLY and CDR2 is FYNNEI. V dropped 8 bases and J dropped 5 bases, with 7 bases sitting between them. This CDR3 comprises 11 residues. The CDR3 sequence: CASGRDQPQHF. The CDR3 coding sequence is TGTGCCAGCGGGCGGGATCAGCCCCAGCATTTT.

This chain joins TRBV27 and TRBJ1-5; 10 bases line up with TRBD1. Unmatched junction bases numbered 21, after V lost 6 bases and J lost 4 bases. This CDR3 region has 20 residues. Germline V gene data show CDR1 as MNHEY and CDR2 as SMNVEV (reference sequence). The CDR3 region is CASRPWAGTGVGGINQPQHF. The DNA of the CDR3 is TGTGCCAGCAGACCATGGGCCGGGACAGGGGTTGGTGGGATTAATCAGCCCCAGCATTTT.

The chain couples TRBV18 to TRBJ2-3; D is unclear. Trimming removed 6 bases at V and 6 bases at J, with 10 bases between. CDR3 size: 12 residues. Germline V CDR1 and CDR2: KGHSH, LQKENI. The chain's CDR3 is CASSPQRDTQYF. As DNA, the CDR3 is TGTGCCAGCTCCCCCCAGCGCGATACGCAGTATTTT.

The chain employs TRBV2 and TRBJ2-3; no reliable D call. The germline gives CDR1 SNHLY, CDR2 FYNNEI. Trimming took 4 bases from V and 2 from J, leaving 10 bases between them. The CDR3 consists of 14 residues. CDR3 in amino acids: CASSVNGYTDTQYF. In DNA form, the CDR3 reads TGTGCCAGCAGTGTAAACGGATACACAGATACGCAGTATTTT. Full variable domain (missing parts from reference TRBV2 and TRBJ2-3): EPEVTQTPSHQVTQMGQEVILRCVPISNHLYFYWYRQILGQKVEFLVSFYNNEISEKSEIFDDQFSVERPDGSNFTLKIRSTKLEDSAMYFCASSVNGYTDTQYFGPGTRLTVL.

This chain connects TRBV6-1 to TRBJ2-4; D may correspond to TRBD1 or TRBD2 (5 bases each). V was clipped by 4 bases and J by 6 bases, with 25 bases between them. CDR1 and CDR2 (germline): MNHNS, SASEGT. The CDR3 is 18 amino acids. The CDR3 nucleotides read TGTGCCAGCAGTGCCCTTCTCCAGGGCCAACCCAGCGGAAACATTCAGTACTTC. Its protein product is CASSALLQGQPSGNIQYF.

The rearrangement uses TRBV14 and TRBJ1-5, with D perhaps matching TRBD1 (5 bases). This CDR3 contains 13 residues. Per the germline V gene, CDR1 is SGHDN and CDR2 is FVKESK. V shed 4 bases and J shed 6 bases, with 10 bases lying between them. CDR3 protein: CASSRAGGQPQHF. In DNA form, the CDR3 reads TGTGCCAGCAGCCGGGCGGGGGGTCAGCCCCAGCATTTT.

Points on this clone: A read error may account for a junction end that differs from germline. This chain uses TRBV6-5 with TRBJ2-7; tentatively, D is TRBD1 (5 bases). This CDR3 is built from 13 residues. The germline V gene has CDR1 MNHEY and CDR2 SVGAGI. The CDR3 loop is CAGRKDTSYEQYF. The CDR3 DNA reads as TGTGCCGGCAGAAAGGACACCTCCTACGAGCAGTACTTC.

V and J are TRBV5-4 and TRBJ1-2; D not certain. CDR3 length: 15 amino acids. Per germline, CDR1 SGHNT and CDR2 YYREEE (reference sequence). Trimming pared 0 bases from V and 3 bases from J, leaving 12 bases between. The CDR3 is CASSLVRGRDYGYTF. Written as DNA, the CDR3 is TGTGCCAGCAGCTTGGTGCGGGGAAGGGACTATGGCTACACCTTC.

The chain carries TRBV18 and TRBJ1-1; tentatively, D is TRBD1 (6 bases). Germline assignment: CDR1 KGHSH and CDR2 LQKENI. The CDR3 runs to 17 residues. Between the trimmed V and J ends, which lost 1 base and 4 bases, there was a span of 19 bases. The CDR3 protein is CASSPRGDRSVGTEAFF. As DNA, the CDR3 is TGTGCCAGCTCACCACGAGGAGACAGGAGCGTAGGCACTGAAGCTTTCTTT.

The chain carries TRBV7-2 and TRBJ1-6; D is unresolved. The CDR3 contains 12 residues. Between the trimmed V and J ends, which lost 4 bases and 12 bases, there was a span of 10 bases. The germline CDR1 and CDR2 sequences are SGHTA and FQGNSA. The CDR3: CASSSAAKPLHF. CDR3 coding DNA: TGTGCCAGCAGCTCCGCCGCCAAACCCCTCCACTTT.

This chain connects TRBV2 to TRBJ1-5, with D possibly being TRBD1 (6 bases). The CDR3 consists of 13 residues. Trimming cost V 4 bases and J 6 bases, with 10 bases left between them. Germline CDR1 is SNHLY and CDR2 is FYNNEI. DNA for the CDR3: TGTGCCAGCAGTGTGGCAGGGGCTCAGCCCCAGCATTTT. Translated, it gives CASSVAGAQPQHF.

This chain joins TRBV11-1 and TRBJ2-7; 9 nucleotides align to TRBD1. The CDR3 is 15 amino acids. J was trimmed by 3 bases and V by 5 bases; bases with no gene match: 8. Per the germline V gene, CDR1 is SGHAT and CDR2 is FQDESV (reference sequence). The CDR3 coding sequence is TGTGCCAGCAGCCCTCCCGGGACAGGGAGCTACGAGCAGTACTTC. Protein product: CASSPPGTGSYEQYF.

The V call is TRBV12-2, the J call TRBJ1-4. TRBV12-2 is a pseudogene. The CDR3 has 21 amino acids. CDR3 in amino acids: CASRLGGTGTTIEGTNEKLFF. The CDR3, as DNA: TGTGCAAGTCGCTTAGGGGGCACCGGGACTACTATAGAGGGAACTAATGAAAAACTGTTTTTT.

The chain uses TRBV4-1 and TRBJ1-2; the D gene is possibly TRBD1 (5 bases). Trimming took 2 bases from V and 3 from J, leaving 10 bases between them. Germline V gene sequence: CDR1 MGHRA, CDR2 YSYEKL. There are 14 residues in the CDR3. The CDR3 is CASSQPGWDYGYTF. CDR3 DNA sequence: TGCGCCAGCAGCCAACCAGGGTGGGACTATGGCTACACCTTC.

This clone was found a few times. This sequence joins TRBV4-1 and TRBJ1-1; 11 bases are a match to TRBD1. Looked up from germline, CDR1 is MGHRA and CDR2 is YSYEKL. The ends lost 4 bases at V and 2 bases at J; junction bases unmatched: 3. The CDR3 runs to 15 residues. CDR3 region: CASSPGQGANTEAFF. For the CDR3, the DNA is TGCGCCAGCAGCCCCGGACAGGGGGCAAACACTGAAGCTTTCTTT.

This chain joins TRBV5-4 and TRBJ2-1, with D perhaps matching TRBD1 or TRBD2 (5 bases each). This CDR3 has 15 residues. Germline assignment: CDR1 SGHNT and CDR2 YYREEE (reference sequence). Deletions cut 4 bases from V and 0 bases from J, with 11 bases between. The CDR3 DNA is TGTGCCAGCAGCCCCCGGGGCAGCTCCTACAATGAGCAGTTCTTC. Translation gives CASSPRGSSYNEQFF.

The chain employs TRBV30 and TRBJ1-1, with D uncertain. Germline V gene lookup returns CDR1 GTSNPN and CDR2 SVGIG (reference sequence). The germline V and J ends were trimmed by 4 bases and 4 bases, with 10 bases remaining between them. CDR3 length: 12 residues. The CDR3 loop is CAWKATGTEAFF. The DNA of the CDR3 is TGTGCCTGGAAGGCTACCGGCACTGAAGCTTTCTTT.

The chain has TRBV2 and TRBJ2-1, with 16 bases matching TRBD2. The CDR3 covers 21 residues. The junction had 16 bases not matched to a gene; V was cut back by 1 base and J by 7 bases. From germline, CDR1 is SNHLY and CDR2 FYNNEI. The CDR3 spells CASSEEPPGLAGGGSGNEQFF. CDR3 nucleotide sequence: TGTGCCAGCAGTGAAGAGCCCCCGGGACTAGCGGGAGGGGGAAGCGGGAATGAGCAGTTCTTC.

This clone has only one observation. J is TRBJ2-4 and V is TRBV18; 7 bases agree with TRBD2. The germline gives CDR1 KGHSH, CDR2 LQKENI. CDR3 size: 14 residues. V lost 3 bases, J lost 8 bases, and 7 bases stayed unmatched. The CDR3 is CASSPGGPGDIQYF. The CDR3 nucleotides are TGTGCCAGCTCACCGGGAGGGCCCGGAGACATTCAGTACTTC.

The gene calls are TRBV27 and TRBJ2-2; 8 nucleotides match TRBD1. This CDR3 comprises 14 residues. Trimming cost V 2 bases and J 7 bases; bases outside gene matches: 3. Germline V gene lookup returns CDR1 MNHEY and CDR2 SMNVEV (reference sequence). CDR3 protein: CASSLRQGIGELFF. DNA of the CDR3: TGTGCCAGCAGTTTAAGACAGGGGATCGGGGAGCTGTTTTTT.

CDR3 in amino acids: CASSLAPAAAGYNEQFF. The CDR3 nucleotides read TGTGCCAGCAGCTTAGCCCCGGCCGCGGCCGGCTACAATGAGCAGTTCTTC. The gene calls are TRBV11-2 and TRBJ2-1, with D uncertain. The CDR3 totals 17 residues. Germline CDR1 is SGHAT and CDR2 is FQNNGV. The V end was cut by 1 base, the J end by 3 bases, with 16 bases between.

V usage is TRBV6-6 and J usage is TRBJ2-6; D is unresolved. Per germline, CDR1 MNHNY and CDR2 SVGAGI (reference sequence). V lost 2 bases and J 2 bases, leaving 7 bases between the germline ends. The CDR3 is 15 amino acids. The chain's CDR3 is CASSYKRAGANVLTF. CDR3 nucleotide sequence: TGTGCCAGCAGTTACAAAAGAGCTGGGGCCAACGTCCTGACTTTC.